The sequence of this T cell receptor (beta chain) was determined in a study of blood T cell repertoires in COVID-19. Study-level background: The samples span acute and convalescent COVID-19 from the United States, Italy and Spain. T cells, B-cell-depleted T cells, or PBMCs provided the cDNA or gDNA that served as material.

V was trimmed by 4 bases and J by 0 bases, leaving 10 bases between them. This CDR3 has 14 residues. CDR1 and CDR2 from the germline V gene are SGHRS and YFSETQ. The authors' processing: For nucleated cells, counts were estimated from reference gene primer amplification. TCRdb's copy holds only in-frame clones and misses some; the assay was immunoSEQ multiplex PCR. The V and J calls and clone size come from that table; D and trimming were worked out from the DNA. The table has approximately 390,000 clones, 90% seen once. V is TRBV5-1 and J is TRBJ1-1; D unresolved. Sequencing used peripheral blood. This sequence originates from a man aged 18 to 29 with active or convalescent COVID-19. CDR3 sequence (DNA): TGCGCCAGCAGCGACCATAGCCTGAACACTGAAGCTTTCTTT. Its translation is CASSDHSLNTEAFF. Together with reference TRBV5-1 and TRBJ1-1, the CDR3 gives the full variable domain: KAGVTQTPRYLIKTRGQQVTLSCSPISGHRSVSWYQQTPGQGLQFLFEYFSETQRNKGNFPGRFSGRQFSNSRSEMNVSTLELGDSALYLCASSDHSLNTEAFFGQGTRLTVV.